This TCR beta chain came from a study of blood T cell repertoires in COVID-19. Background on the study: Italy, Spain and the United States were the sources of the convalescent and acute COVID-19 samples. Nucleic acid was either cDNA or gDNA, and it came from T cells, B-cell-depleted T cells, or PBMCs.

Original analysis: Amplified reference gene primers provided the basis for estimating nucleated cell counts. TCRdb's table, derived via immunoSEQ multiplex PCR, lists solely in-frame clones and lacks some. V and J calls and clone size come straight from that table; D and trimming were deduced from the DNA. The table has about 56,000 clones, nearly 90% seen once; the top ten hold roughly 3.5%. The CDR3 is 17 amino acids. Trimming shortened V by 5 bases and J by 2 bases, and 21 bases separated the two germline ends. Germline CDR1 is LNHDA and CDR2 is SQIVND (reference sequence). The rearrangement joins TRBV19 to TRBJ2-5; D gene uncertain. The TCR was taken from a man aged 50-59 years with active COVID-19. The sequencing sample was made of peripheral blood. CDR3 amino acids: CASSQEEEIARQETQYF. DNA of the CDR3: TGTGCCAGTAGTCAAGAGGAAGAGATAGCACGACAAGAGACCCAGTACTTC. The full variable domain, in which reference TRBV19 and TRBJ2-5 provide the parts outside the CDR3, is DGGITQSPKYLFRKEGQNVTLSCEQNLNHDAMYWYRQDPGQGLRLIYYSQIVNDFQKGDIAEGYSVSREKKESFPLTVTSAQKNPTAFYLCASSQEEEIARQETQYFGPGTRLLVL.